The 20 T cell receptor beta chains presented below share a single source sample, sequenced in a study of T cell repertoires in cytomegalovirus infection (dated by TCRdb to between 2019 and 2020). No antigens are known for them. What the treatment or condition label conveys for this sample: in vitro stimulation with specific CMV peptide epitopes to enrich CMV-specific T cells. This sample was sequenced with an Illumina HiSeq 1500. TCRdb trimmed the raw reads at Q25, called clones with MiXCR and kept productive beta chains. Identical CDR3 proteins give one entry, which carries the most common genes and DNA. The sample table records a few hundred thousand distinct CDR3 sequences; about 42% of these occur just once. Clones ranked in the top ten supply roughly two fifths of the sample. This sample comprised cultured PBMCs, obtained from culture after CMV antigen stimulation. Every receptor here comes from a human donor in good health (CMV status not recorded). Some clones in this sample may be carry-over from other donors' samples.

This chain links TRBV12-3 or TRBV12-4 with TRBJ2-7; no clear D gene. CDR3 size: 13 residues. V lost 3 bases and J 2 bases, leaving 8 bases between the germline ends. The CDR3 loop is CASSFDTTYEQYF. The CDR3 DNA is TGTGCCAGCAGTTTTGATACTACCTACGAGCAGTACTTC.

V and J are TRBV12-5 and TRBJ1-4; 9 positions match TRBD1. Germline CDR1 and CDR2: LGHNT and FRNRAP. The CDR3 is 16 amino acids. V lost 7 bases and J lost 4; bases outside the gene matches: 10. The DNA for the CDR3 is TGTGCTAGTGTCCGGGACAGGGTCTCTCGTAATGAAAAACTGTTTTTT. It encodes CASVRDRVSRNEKLFF.

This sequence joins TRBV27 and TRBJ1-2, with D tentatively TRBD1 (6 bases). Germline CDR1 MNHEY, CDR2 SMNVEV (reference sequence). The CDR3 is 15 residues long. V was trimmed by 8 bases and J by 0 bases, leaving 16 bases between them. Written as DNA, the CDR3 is TGTGCCAGCTTACCCAGGGGCGGTTCTAACTATGGCTACACCTTC. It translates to CASLPRGGSNYGYTF.

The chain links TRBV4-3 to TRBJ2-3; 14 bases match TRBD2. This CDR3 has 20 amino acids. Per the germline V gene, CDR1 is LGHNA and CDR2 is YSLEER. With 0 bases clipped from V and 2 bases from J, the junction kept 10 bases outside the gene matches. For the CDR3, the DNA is TGCGCCAGCAGCCAAGAACCGGGACTAGCGGGAGTGGGGGCCACAGATACGCAGTATTTT. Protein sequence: CASSQEPGLAGVGATDTQYF.

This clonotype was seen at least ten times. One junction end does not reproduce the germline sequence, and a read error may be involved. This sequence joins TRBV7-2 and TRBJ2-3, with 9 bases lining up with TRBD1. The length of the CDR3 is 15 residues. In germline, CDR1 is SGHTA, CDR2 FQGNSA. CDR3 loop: CACSSLRDRDDTQYF. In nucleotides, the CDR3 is TGTGCCTGCAGCTCCTTACGGGACAGGGATGATACGCAGTATTTT.

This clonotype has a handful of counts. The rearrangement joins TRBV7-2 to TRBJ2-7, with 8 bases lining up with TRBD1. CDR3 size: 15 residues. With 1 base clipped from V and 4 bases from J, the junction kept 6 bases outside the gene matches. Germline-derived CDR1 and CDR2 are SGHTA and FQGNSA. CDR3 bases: TGTGCCAGCAGCTTAGGTTTTCAGGGGGCGTACGAGCAGTACTTC. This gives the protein CASSLGFQGAYEQYF.

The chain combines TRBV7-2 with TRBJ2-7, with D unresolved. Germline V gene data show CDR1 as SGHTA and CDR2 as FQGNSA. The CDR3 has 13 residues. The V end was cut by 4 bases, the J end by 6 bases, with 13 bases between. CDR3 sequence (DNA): TGTGCCAGCAGCTCCAAAAGGATGGCCGAGCAGTACTTC. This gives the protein CASSSKRMAEQYF.

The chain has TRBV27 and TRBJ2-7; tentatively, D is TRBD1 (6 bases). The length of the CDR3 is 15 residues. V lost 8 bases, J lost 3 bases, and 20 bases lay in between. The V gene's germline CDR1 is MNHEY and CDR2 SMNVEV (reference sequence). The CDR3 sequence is CASRGAQGGFYEQYF. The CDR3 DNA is TGTGCCAGCCGGGGCGCACAGGGTGGATTCTACGAGCAGTACTTC.

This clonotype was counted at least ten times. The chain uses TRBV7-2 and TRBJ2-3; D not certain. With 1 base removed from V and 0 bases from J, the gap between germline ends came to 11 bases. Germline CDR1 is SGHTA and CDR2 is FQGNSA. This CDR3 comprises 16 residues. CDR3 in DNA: TGTGCCAGCAGCTTAGTTTGGTTTGCTAGCACAGATACGCAGTATTTT. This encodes CASSLVWFASTDTQYF. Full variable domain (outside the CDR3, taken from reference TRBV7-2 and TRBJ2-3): GAGVSQSPSNKVTEKGKDVELRCDPISGHTALYWYRQSLGQGLEFLIYFQGNSAPDKSGLPSDRFSAERTGGSVSTLTIQRTQQEDSAVYLCASSLVWFASTDTQYFGPGTRLTVL.

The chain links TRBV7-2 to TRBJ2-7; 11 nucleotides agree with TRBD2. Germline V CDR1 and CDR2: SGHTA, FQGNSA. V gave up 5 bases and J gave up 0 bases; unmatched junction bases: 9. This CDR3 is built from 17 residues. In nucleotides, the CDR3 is TGTGCCAGCAGCCCCTGGACTAGCGGGTATAGCTCCTACGAGCAGTACTTC. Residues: CASSPWTSGYSSYEQYF.

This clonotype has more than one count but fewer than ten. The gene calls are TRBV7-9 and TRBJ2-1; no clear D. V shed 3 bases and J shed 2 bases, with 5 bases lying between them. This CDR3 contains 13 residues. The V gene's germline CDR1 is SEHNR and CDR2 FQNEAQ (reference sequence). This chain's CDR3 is CASSFTTYNEQFF. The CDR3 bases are TGTGCCAGCAGCTTTACGACCTACAATGAGCAGTTCTTC.

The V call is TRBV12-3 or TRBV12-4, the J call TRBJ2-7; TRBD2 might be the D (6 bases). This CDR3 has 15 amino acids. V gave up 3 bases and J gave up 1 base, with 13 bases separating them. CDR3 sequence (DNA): TGTGCCAGCAGTTTTCGGTCGGGAGAGTCCTACGAGCAGTACTTC. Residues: CASSFRSGESYEQYF.

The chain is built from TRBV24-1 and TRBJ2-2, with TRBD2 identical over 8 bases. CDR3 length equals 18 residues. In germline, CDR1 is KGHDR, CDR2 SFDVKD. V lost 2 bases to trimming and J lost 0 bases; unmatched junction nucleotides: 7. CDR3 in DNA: TGTGCCACCAGTGATTGGGGATTAGCGGGGACGAACACCGGGGAGCTGTTTTTT. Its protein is CATSDWGLAGTNTGELFF.

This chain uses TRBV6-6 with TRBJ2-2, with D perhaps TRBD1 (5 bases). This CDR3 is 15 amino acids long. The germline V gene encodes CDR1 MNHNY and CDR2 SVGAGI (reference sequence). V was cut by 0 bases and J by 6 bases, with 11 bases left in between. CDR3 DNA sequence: TGTGCCAGCAGTTACTCGACAGCCGTGCCCGGGGAGCTGTTTTTT. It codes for CASSYSTAVPGELFF.

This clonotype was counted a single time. CDR3 in amino acids: CASSPYNQRGYEQYF. In DNA, the CDR3 is TGTGCCAGCAGCCCCTACAACCAACGGGGCTACGAGCAGTACTTC. The chain employs TRBV7-2 and TRBJ2-7, with a tentative D call TRBD2 (5 bases). Germline V CDR1 and CDR2: SGHTA, FQGNSA. The CDR3 extends over 15 amino acids. V was clipped by 5 bases and J by 3 bases, with 17 bases between them.

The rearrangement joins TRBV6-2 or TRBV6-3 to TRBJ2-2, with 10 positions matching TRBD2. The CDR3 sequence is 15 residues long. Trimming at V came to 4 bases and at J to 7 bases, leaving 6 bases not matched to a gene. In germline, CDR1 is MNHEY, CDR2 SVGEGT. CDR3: CASSSLAGVNGELFF. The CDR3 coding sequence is TGTGCCAGCAGTTCCCTAGCGGGAGTGAACGGGGAGCTGTTTTTT.

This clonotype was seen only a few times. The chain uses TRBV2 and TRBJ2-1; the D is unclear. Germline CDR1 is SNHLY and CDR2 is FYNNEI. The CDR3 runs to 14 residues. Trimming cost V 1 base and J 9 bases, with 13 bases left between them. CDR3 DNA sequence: TGTGCCAGCAGTGAAGAACGGAGACTCGCTGAGCAGTTCTTC. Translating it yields CASSEERRLAEQFF.

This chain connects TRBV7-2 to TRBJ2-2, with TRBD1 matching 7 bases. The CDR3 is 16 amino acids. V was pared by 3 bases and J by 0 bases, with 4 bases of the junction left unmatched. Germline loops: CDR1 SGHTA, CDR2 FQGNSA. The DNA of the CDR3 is TGTGCCAGCAGCTTTGACAGGGTCGCGAACACCGGGGAGCTGTTTTTT. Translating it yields CASSFDRVANTGELFF.

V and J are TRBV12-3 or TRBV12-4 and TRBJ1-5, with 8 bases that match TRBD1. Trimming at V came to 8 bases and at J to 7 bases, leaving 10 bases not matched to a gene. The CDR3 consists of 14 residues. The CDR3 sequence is CASCLGRQGQPQHF. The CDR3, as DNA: TGTGCCAGCTGCCTCGGCCGACAGGGGCAGCCCCAGCATTTT.

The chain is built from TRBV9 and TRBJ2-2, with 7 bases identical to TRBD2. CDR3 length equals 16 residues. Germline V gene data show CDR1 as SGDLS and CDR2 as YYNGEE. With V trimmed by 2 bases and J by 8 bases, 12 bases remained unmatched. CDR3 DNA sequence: TGTGCCAGCAGCGTCCGGGACTACCTCCGGCTAGGGGAGCTGTTTTTT. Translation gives CASSVRDYLRLGELFF.